This T cell receptor (beta chain) derives from a study of metastatic and nonmetastatic thyroid tumors. TCRdb re-clonotyped the PCR reads through MiXCR. This sample carries some 23,000 clones, approximately 13% of them seen once, and the ten largest clones take about 15%. Deletions cut 4 bases from V and 7 bases from J, with 12 bases between. The CDR3 has 13 amino acids. Germline V CDR1 and CDR2: SGHRS, YFSETQ. The entire patient cohort was treatment-naive prior to thyroid surgery. The rearrangement joins TRBV5-1 to TRBJ1-5; TRBD1 might be the D (6 bases). The TCR comes from a female donor with papillary thyroid cancer or a benign thyroid nodule (not recorded which). Some clones in this sample may be carry-over from other donors' samples. What was sequenced was blood. The chain's CDR3 is CASSAGDTQPQHF. DNA of the CDR3: TGCGCCAGCAGCGCGGGGGACACCCAGCCCCAGCATTTT.